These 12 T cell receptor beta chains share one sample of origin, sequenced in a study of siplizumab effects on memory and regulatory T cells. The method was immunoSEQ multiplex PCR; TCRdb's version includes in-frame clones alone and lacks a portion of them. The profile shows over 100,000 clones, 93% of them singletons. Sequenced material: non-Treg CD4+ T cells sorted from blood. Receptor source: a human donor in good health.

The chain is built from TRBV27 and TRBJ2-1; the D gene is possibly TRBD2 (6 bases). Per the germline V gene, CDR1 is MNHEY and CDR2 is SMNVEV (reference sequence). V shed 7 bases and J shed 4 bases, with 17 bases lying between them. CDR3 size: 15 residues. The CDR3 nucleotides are TGTGCCAGCATGTCGCGCCCGGGACTTTACAATGAGCAGTTCTTC. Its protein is CASMSRPGLYNEQFF.

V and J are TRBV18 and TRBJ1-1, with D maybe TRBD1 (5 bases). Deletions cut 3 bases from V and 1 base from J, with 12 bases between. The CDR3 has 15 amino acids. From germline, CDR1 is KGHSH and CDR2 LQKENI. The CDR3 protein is CASSPMGLTNTEAFF. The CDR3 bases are TGTGCCAGCTCACCGATGGGACTTACGAACACTGAAGCTTTCTTT.

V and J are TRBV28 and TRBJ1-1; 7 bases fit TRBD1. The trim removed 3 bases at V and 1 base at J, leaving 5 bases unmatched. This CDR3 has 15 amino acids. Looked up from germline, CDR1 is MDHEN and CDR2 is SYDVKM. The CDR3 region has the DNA TGTGCCAGCAGTTTGGGAGGACAGGCGAACACTGAAGCTTTCTTT. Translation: CASSLGGQANTEAFF.

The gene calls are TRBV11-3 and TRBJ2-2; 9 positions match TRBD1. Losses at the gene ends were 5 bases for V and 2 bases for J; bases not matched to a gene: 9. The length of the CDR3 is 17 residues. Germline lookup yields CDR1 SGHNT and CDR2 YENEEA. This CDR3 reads CASSLSTGGSNTGELFF. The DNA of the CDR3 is TGTGCCAGCAGCCTATCCACAGGGGGCTCAAACACCGGGGAGCTGTTTTTT.

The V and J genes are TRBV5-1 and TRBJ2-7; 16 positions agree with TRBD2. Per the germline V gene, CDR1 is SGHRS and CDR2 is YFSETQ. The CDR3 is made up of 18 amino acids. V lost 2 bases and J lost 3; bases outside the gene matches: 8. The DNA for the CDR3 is TGCGCCAGCAGCTTCCGTCCCGGGACTAGCGGGGGGGACTACGAGCAGTACTTC. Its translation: CASSFRPGTSGGDYEQYF. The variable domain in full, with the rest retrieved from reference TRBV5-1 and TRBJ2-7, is KAGVTQTPRYLIKTRGQQVTLSCSPISGHRSVSWYQQTPGQGLQFLFEYFSETQRNKGNFPGRFSGRQFSNSRSEMNVSTLELGDSALYLCASSFRPGTSGGDYEQYFGPGTRLTVT.

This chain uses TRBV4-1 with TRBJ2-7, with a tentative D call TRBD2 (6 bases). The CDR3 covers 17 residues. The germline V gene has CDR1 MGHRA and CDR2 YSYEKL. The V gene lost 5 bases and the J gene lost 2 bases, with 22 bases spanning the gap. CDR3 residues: CASSVITGGTATYEQYF. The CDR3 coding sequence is TGCGCCAGCAGCGTTATAACCGGAGGGACTGCCACCTACGAGCAGTACTTC.

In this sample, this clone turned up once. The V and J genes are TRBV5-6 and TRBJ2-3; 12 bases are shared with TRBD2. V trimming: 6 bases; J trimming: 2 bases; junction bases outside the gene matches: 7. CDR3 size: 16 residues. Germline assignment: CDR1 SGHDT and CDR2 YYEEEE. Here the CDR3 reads CASTIWTSGDTDTQYF. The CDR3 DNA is TGTGCCAGCACCATCTGGACTAGCGGGGACACAGATACGCAGTATTTT.

In nucleotides, the CDR3 is TGTGCCAGCAGCTTAACGAAGGGGAGCACTGAAGCTTTCTTT. It encodes CASSLTKGSTEAFF. J is TRBJ1-1 and V is TRBV7-3; possible D gene TRBD1, 5 bases. This CDR3 contains 14 residues. Germline V gene sequence: CDR1 SGHTA, CDR2 FQGTGA. V dropped 0 bases and J dropped 4 bases, with 9 bases sitting between them.

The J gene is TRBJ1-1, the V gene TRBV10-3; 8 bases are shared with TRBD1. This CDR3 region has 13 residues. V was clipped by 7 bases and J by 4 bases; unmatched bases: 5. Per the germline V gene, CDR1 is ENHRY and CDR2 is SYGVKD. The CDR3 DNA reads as TGTGCCATCACTCAGGGGGCAGGCACTGAAGCTTTCTTT. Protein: CAITQGAGTEAFF.

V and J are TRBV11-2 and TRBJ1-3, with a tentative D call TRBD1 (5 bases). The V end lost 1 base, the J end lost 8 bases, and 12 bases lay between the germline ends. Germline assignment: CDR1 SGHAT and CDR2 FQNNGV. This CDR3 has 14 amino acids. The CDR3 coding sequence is TGTGCCAGCAGCTTAGCGGGGCTGGGGGACACCATATATTTT. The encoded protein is CASSLAGLGDTIYF.

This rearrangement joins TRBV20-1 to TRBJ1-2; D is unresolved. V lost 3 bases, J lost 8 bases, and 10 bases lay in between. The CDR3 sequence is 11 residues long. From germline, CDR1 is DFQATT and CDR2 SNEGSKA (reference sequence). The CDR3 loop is CSASKDPGYTF. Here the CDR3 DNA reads TGCAGTGCTAGTAAAGATCCGGGCTACACCTTC.

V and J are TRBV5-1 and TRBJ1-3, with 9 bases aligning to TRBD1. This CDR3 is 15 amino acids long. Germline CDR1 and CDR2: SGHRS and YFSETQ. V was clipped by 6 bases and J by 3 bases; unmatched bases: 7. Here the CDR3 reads CASTPTGGRGNTIYF. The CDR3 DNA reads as TGCGCCAGCACACCCACAGGGGGCCGTGGAAACACCATATATTTT.